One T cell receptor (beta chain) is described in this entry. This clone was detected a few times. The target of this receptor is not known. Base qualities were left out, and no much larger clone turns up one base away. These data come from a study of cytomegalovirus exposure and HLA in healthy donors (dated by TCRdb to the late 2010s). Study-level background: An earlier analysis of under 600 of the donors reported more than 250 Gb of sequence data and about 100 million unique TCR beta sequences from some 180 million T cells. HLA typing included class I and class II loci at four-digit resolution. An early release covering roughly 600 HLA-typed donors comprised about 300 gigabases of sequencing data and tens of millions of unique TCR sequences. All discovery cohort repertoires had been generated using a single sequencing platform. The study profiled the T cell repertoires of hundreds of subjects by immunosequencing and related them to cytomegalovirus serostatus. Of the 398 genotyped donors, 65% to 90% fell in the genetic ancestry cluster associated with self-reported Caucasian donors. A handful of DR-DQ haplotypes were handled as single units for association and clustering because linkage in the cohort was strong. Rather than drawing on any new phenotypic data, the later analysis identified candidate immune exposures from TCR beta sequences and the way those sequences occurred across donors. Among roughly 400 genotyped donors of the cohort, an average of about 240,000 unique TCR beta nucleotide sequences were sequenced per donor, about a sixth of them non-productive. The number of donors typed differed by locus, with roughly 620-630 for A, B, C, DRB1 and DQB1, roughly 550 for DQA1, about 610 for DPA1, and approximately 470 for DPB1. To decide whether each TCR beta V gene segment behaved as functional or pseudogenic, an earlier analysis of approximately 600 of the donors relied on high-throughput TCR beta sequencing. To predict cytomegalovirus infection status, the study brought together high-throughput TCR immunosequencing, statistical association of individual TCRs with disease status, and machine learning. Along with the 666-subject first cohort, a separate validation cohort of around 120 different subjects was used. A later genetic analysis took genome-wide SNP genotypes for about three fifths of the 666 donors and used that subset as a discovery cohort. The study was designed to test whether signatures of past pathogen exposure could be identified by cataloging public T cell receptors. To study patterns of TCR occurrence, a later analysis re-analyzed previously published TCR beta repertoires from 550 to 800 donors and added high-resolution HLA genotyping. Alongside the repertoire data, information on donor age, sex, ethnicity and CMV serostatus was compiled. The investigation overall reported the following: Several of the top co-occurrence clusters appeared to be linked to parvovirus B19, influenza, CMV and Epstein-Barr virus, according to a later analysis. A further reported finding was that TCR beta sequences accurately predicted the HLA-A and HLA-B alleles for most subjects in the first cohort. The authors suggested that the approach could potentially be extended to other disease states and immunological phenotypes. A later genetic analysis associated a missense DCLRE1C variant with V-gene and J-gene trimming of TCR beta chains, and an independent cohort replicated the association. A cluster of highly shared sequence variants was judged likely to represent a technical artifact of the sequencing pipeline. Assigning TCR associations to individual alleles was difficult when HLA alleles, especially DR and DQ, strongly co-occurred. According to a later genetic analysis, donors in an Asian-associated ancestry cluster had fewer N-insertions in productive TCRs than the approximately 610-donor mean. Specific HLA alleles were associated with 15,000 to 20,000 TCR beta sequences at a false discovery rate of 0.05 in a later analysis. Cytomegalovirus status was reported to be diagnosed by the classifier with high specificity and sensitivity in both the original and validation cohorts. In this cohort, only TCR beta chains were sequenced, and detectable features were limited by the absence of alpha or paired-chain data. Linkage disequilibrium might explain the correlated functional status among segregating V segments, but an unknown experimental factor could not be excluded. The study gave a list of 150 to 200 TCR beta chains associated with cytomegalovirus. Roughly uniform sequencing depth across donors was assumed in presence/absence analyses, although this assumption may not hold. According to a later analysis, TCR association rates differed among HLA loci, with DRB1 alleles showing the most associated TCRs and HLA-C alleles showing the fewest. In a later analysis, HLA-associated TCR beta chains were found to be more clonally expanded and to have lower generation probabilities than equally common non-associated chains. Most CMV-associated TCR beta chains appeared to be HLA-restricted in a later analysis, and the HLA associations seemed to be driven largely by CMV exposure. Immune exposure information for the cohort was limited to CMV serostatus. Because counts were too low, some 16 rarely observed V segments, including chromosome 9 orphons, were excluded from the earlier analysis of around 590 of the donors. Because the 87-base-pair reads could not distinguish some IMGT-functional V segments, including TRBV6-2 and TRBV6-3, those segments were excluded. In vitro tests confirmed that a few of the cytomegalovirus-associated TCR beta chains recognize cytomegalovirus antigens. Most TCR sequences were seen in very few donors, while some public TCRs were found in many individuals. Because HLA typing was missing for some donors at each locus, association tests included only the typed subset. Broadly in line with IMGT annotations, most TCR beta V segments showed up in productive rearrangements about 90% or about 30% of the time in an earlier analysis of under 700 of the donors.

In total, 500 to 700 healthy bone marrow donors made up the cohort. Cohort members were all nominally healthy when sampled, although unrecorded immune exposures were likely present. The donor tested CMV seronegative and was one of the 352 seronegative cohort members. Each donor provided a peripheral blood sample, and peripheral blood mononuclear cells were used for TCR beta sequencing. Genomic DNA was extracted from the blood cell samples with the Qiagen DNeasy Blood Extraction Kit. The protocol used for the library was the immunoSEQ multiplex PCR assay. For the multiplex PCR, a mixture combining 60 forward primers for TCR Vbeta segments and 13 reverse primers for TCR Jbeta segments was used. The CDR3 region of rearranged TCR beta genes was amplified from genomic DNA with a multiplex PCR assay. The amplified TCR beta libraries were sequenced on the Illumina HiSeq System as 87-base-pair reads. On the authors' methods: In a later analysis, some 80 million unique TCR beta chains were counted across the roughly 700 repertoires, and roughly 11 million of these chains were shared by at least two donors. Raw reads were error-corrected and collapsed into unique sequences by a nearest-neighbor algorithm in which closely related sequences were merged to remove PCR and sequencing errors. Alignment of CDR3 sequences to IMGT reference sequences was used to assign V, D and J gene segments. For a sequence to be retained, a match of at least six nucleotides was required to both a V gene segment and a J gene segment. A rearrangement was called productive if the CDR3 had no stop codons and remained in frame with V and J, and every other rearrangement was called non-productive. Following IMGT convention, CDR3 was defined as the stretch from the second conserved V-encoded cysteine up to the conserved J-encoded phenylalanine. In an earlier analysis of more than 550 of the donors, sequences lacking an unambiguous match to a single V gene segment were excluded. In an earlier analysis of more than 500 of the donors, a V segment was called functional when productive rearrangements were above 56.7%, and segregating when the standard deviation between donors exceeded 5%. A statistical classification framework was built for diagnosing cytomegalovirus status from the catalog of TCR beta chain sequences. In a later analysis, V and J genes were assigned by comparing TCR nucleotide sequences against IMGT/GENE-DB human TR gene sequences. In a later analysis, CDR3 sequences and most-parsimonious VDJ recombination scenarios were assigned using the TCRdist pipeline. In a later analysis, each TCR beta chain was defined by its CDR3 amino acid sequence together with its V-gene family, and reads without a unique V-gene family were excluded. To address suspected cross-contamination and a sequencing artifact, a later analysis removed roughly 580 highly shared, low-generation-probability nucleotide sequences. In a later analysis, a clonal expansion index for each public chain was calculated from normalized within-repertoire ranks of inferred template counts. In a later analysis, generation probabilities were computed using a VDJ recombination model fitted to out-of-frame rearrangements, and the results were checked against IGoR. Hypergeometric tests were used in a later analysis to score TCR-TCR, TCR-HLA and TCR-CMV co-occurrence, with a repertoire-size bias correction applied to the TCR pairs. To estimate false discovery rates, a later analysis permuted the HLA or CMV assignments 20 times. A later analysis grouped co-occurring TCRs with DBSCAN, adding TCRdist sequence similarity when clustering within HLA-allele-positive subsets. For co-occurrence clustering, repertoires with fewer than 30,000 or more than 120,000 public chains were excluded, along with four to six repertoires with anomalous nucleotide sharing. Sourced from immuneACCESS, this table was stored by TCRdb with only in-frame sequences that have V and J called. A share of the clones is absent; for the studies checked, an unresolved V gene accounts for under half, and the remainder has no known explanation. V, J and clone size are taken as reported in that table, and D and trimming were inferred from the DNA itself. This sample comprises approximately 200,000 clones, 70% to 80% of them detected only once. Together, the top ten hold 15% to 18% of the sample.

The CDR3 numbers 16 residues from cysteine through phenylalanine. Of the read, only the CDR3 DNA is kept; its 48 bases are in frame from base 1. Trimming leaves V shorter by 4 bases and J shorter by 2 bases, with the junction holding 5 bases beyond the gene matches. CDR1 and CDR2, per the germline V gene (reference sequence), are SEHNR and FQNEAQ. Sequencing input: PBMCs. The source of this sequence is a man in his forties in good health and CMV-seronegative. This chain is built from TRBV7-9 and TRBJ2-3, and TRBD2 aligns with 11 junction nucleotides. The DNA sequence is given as TGTGCCAGCAGCTCCGTAGCGGGAGGGGTCACAGATACGCAGTATTTT. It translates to CASSSVAGGVTDTQYF.